The 13 T cell receptor beta chains listed next were all sequenced from one sample in a study of T-cell reconstitution after alpha-beta-depleted transplantation in children. Unique molecular identifiers tagged the TCRbeta library. One entry per CDR3 protein, called by TCRdb with MiXCR from the PCR reads. The profile shows 250,000 to 400,000 distinct CDR3 sequences, about a quarter of them singletons. The source material was PBMCs, mostly from graft donor cells, sampled 180 days after TCRalphabeta/CD19-depleted stem cell transplant. These receptors originate from a male patient between 10 and 17 years old who had a stem cell transplant for acute lymphoblastic leukemia, so the T cells may come from the graft donor.

The J gene is TRBJ2-3, the V gene TRBV2, with 10 bases that match TRBD2. The CDR3 has 16 residues. V trimming: 6 bases; J trimming: 0 bases; junction bases outside the gene matches: 6. CDR1 and CDR2 (germline): SNHLY, FYNNEI. In nucleotides, the CDR3 is TGTGCCAGCAGACGAGGACTAGCGGCTAGCACAGATACGCAGTATTTT. Protein: CASRRGLAASTDTQYF.

The rearrangement links TRBV12-5 to TRBJ2-7; 8 bases map to TRBD1. The germline V gene has CDR1 LGHNT and CDR2 FRNRAP. V trimming: 5 bases; J trimming: 0 bases; junction bases outside the gene matches: 3. The CDR3 contains 14 residues. The CDR3 loop reads CASGDRGPSYEQYF. The CDR3 DNA follows: TGTGCTAGTGGTGACAGGGGACCCTCCTACGAGCAGTACTTC.

There are a few counts of this clonotype. This chain's CDR3 is CSVRTAGGEKLFF. In DNA form, the CDR3 reads TGCAGCGTTCGGACAGCCGGGGGAGAAAAACTGTTTTTT. The chain uses TRBV29-1 and TRBJ1-4, with D possibly matching TRBD1 (6 bases). V was pared by 5 bases and J by 8 bases, with 15 bases between. CDR1 SQVTM and CDR2 ANQGSEA come from the germline V gene. The CDR3 has 13 amino acids.

This clonotype showed up just a few times. The CDR3 protein is CSARVPGPGAREQFF. The CDR3 region has the DNA TGCAGTGCTAGAGTCCCGGGCCCCGGAGCCCGAGAGCAGTTCTTC. The chain links TRBV20-1 to TRBJ2-1, with D unresolved. The V end lost 1 base, the J end lost 10 bases, and 20 bases lay between the germline ends. This CDR3 spans 15 amino acids. Germline V gives CDR1 DFQATT, CDR2 SNEGSKA (reference sequence).

The chain employs TRBV20-1 and TRBJ1-2, with D tentatively TRBD1 (5 bases). Trimming stripped 3 bases from V and 4 bases from J, with 9 bases between. Germline V gene data show CDR1 as DFQATT and CDR2 as SNEGSKA (reference sequence). There are 12 residues in the CDR3. The CDR3 region is CSASHGGYGYTF. DNA for the CDR3: TGCAGTGCTAGCCACGGGGGCTATGGCTACACCTTC.

The CDR3 bases are TGTGCCAGCAGCCCCCATTGGCGGGTAGGATCCACCGGGGAGCTGTTTTTT. Protein sequence: CASSPHWRVGSTGELFF. The chain uses TRBV7-3 and TRBJ2-2; D is perhaps TRBD2 (5 bases). Trimming took off 5 bases at V and 4 bases at J, with 20 bases between the two ends. The CDR3 length is 17 residues. Germline CDR1 SGHTA, CDR2 FQGTGA.

The CDR3 bases are TGCGCCAGCAGCCAAGATTGGGTCCGGGACAGGGGCGATGAGCAGTTCTTC. Translated, it gives CASSQDWVRDRGDEQFF. V is TRBV4-1 and J is TRBJ2-1, with TRBD1 matching 10 bases. V was clipped by 0 bases and J by 8 bases; unmatched bases: 10. The CDR3 contains 17 residues. Germline CDR1 is MGHRA and CDR2 is YSYEKL.

The genes are TRBV3-1 and TRBJ2-4, with D possibly TRBD2 on 6 matching bases. Germline-derived CDR1 and CDR2 are LGHDT and YNNKEL (reference sequence). Trimming took 2 bases from V and 1 from J, leaving 15 bases between them. The CDR3 is 17 residues long. The CDR3, as DNA: TGTGCCAGCAGCCAACTTTTTGAGGGGAGGGCCAAAAACATTCAGTACTTC. This gives the protein CASSQLFEGRAKNIQYF.

In this sample, this clonotype turned up many times. The rearrangement links TRBV5-6 to TRBJ1-3; no firm D call. Germline V CDR1 and CDR2: SGHDT, YYEEEE. Trimming left V 4 bases short and J 4 bases short, with 9 bases between. The CDR3 sequence is 13 residues long. DNA of the CDR3: TGTGCCAGCAGCAGATACGGAGGAAACACCATATATTTT. It yields the protein CASSRYGGNTIYF.

This chain links TRBV5-1 with TRBJ1-2; the D is unclear. The CDR3 is 15 residues long. V lost 5 bases and J 0 bases, leaving 14 bases between the germline ends. CDR1 and CDR2 from the germline V gene are SGHRS and YFSETQ. The chain's CDR3 is CASRTDGHSNYGYTF. The CDR3 DNA sequence: TGCGCCAGCAGGACGGACGGCCATTCTAACTATGGCTACACCTTC.

The chain employs TRBV9 and TRBJ2-7, with no clear D. The ends were cut back, 4 bases at V and 0 bases at J, with 14 bases in the middle. Germline-derived CDR1 and CDR2 are SGDLS and YYNGEE. This CDR3 spans 15 amino acids. The CDR3 sequence: CASSMGPLGSYEQYF. The CDR3 DNA follows: TGTGCCAGCAGCATGGGCCCTCTGGGCTCCTACGAGCAGTACTTC.

The chain couples TRBV7-9 to TRBJ2-7, with 10 nucleotides matching TRBD2. Trimming cost V 6 bases and J 9 bases; bases outside gene matches: 17. Germline V lookup: CDR1 SEHNR, CDR2 FQNEAQ (reference sequence). CDR3 length: 16 residues. CDR3 amino acids: CASSQNRGLAGEGQYF. CDR3 nucleotides: TGTGCCAGCAGTCAAAATCGCGGGCTAGCGGGAGAAGGGCAGTACTTC.

V and J are TRBV7-6 and TRBJ1-2; 9 bases line up with TRBD1. Germline trimming cut 5 bases from V and 4 bases from J; bases unmatched to any gene: 17. Germline loops: CDR1 SGHVS, CDR2 FNYEAQ. The CDR3 totals 18 residues. The CDR3 region is CASSPEAYEGQGFYGYTF. The CDR3 coding sequence is TGTGCCAGCAGCCCCGAAGCCTACGAGGGACAGGGCTTCTATGGCTACACCTTC.